These T cell receptor beta chains were read from a single sample in a study of PD-1 blockade in classical Hodgkin lymphoma. Sequencing was performed with immunoSEQ multiplex PCR; in TCRdb, only in-frame clones are kept and a portion is missing. Among over 50,000 clones listed, roughly 80% were seen once. The specimen was peripheral blood mononuclear cells (PBMCs), collected at baseline. These receptors were taken from a human donor with classical Hodgkin lymphoma. Both conserved end residues are part of each CDR3. Fields, in order: V gene, D gene, J gene, clone size, CDR3 length, CDR3 DNA, CDR3 protein. A D gene is named only where the DNA matches it firmly. The listing skips clone size in some rows; elsewhere it reads once, few, many or a size class.

TRBV28	NA	TRBJ1-6	few	14	TGTGCCAGCAGTCCCCCTGCTCGGGGTTCACCCCTCCACTTT	CASSPPARGSPLHF
TRBV4-3	NA	TRBJ2-1	NA	16	TGCGCCAGCAGCCAAGACTACCGAAGCTCCTACAATGAGCAGTTCTTC	CASSQDYRSSYNEQFF
TRBV4-3	TRBD1	TRBJ2-3	NA	16	TGCGCCAGCAGCCAAGAGGGGGCAGGGGGCTTAGATACGCAGTATTTT	CASSQEGAGGLDTQYF
TRBV15	NA	TRBJ2-3	NA	16	TGTGCCACCAGCAGAGAATGGACAGCTAGCACAGATACGCAGTATTTT	CATSREWTASTDTQYF
TRBV2	TRBD1	TRBJ1-6	NA	14	TGTGCCAGCAGCGGGGGACAGAATAATTCACCCCTCCACTTT	CASSGGQNNSPLHF
TRBV7-2	NA	TRBJ1-1	NA	12	TGTGCCAGCAGCCCCTACGAGGGGGACGCTTTCTTT	CASSPYEGDAFF
TRBV30	NA	TRBJ2-3	NA	12	TGTGCCTGGAGTGTACAGGGAGGTGTGCAGTATTTT	CAWSVQGGVQYF
TRBV6-1	TRBD1	TRBJ1-1	NA	16	TGTGCCAGCAGTGTGAATTCAGGGGGCATGAACACTGAAGCTTTCTTT	CASSVNSGGMNTEAFF
TRBV11-2	TRBD2	TRBJ2-7	once	15	TGTGCCAGCAGCTTAGGGCCTAGCGGGACCTACGAGCAGTACTTC	CASSLGPSGTYEQYF
TRBV19	NA	TRBJ2-7	NA	11	TGTGCCACCCGGTTGGGCGACGAGCAGTACTTC	CATRLGDEQYF
TRBV5-8	NA	TRBJ2-7	once	14	TGTGCCAGCACCTTAGGGACAAGCGTCTACGAGCAGTACTTC	CASTLGTSVYEQYF
TRBV11-2	NA	TRBJ1-2	few	16	TGTGCCAGCAGCACCCCTGGGAGGGATCCCGTCTATGGCTACACCTTC	CASSTPGRDPVYGYTF
TRBV19	NA	TRBJ1-1	few	14	TGTGCCAGTAGTATTTGGAAAGACTGGGCTGAAGCTTTCTTT	CASSIWKDWAEAFF
TRBV19	TRBD1	TRBJ2-6	NA	15	TGTGCCAGTACAGGACAGGGGAGTGGGGCCAACGTCCTGACTTTC	CASTGQGSGANVLTF
TRBV7-6	NA	TRBJ1-1	NA	13	TGTGCCAGCAGCCCCCGGCGGGACACTGAAGCTTTCTTT	CASSPRRDTEAFF
TRBV19	NA	TRBJ1-1	NA	13	TGTGCCAGTAGGCCGGGACCATACACTGAAGCTTTCTTT	CASRPGPYTEAFF
TRBV30	NA	TRBJ2-3	NA	16	TGTGCCTGGAGTGGGTACGGGAGAGAGAGCACAGATACGCAGTATTTT	CAWSGYGRESTDTQYF
TRBV5-4	NA	TRBJ1-2	NA	11	TGTGCCAGCAGTACAGTTGATGGCTACACCTTC	CASSTVDGYTF
TRBV6-5	NA	TRBJ2-3	few	15	TGTGCCAGCAGTTACTCGAGAGCGGGCACAGATACGCAGTATTTT	CASSYSRAGTDTQYF
TRBV4-3	NA	TRBJ1-3	NA	14	TGCGCCAGCAGCCAACTCGGCACTGGAAACACCATATATTTT	CASSQLGTGNTIYF
TRBV10-3	NA	TRBJ2-1	NA	12	TGTGCCATCGGTCCAAAGGGAAATGAGCAGTTCTTC	CAIGPKGNEQFF
TRBV7-8	NA	TRBJ1-1	NA	15	TGTGCCAGCAGCCCGTCCCGGGGTGGGAGCACTGAAGCTTTCTTT	CASSPSRGGSTEAFF
TRBV30	NA	TRBJ1-2	NA	12	TGTGCCTGGAGTGCCCGATTGTATGGCTACACCTTC	CAWSARLYGYTF
TRBV7-9	NA	TRBJ1-2	once	16	TGTGCCAGCAGCCAAGATCTTGGACGGGGAGTAAACGGCTACACCTTC	CASSQDLGRGVNGYTF
TRBV7-2	NA	TRBJ2-7	once	15	TGTGCCAGCAGCTTGAGTAGCGGATTAGCTGGGGAGCAGTACTTC	CASSLSSGLAGEQYF
TRBV18	NA	TRBJ1-1	NA	13	TGTGCCAGCTCACCAGGTCAGAGAACTGAAGCTTTCTTT	CASSPGQRTEAFF
TRBV7-9	NA	TRBJ1-2	NA	11	TGTGCCAGCAGCTTAGGGGGTGGCTACACCTTC	CASSLGGGYTF
TRBV7-2	NA	TRBJ2-1	NA	15	TGTGCCAGCAGCTTCCAAGCCTTGGGGGAGGATGAGCAGTTCTTC	CASSFQALGEDEQFF
TRBV4-3	TRBD2	TRBJ2-7	once	15	TGCGCCAGCAGCCAAGAATCTGCGGGAGTAGGGGAGCAGTACTTC	CASSQESAGVGEQYF
TRBV11-2	NA	TRBJ1-3	NA	12	TGTGCCAGCAGCTTAGAATTAAACACCATATATTTT	CASSLELNTIYF
TRBV5-1	TRBD1	TRBJ2-1	NA	17	TGCGCCAGCAGCCCCCGGGACAGCGGAGCCTCCTACAATGAGCAGTTCTTC	CASSPRDSGASYNEQFF
TRBV10-3	NA	TRBJ2-5	NA	13	TGTGCCACCCAGGGGGGTCGAGGAGAGACCCAGTACTTC	CATQGGRGETQYF
TRBV5-1	TRBD1	TRBJ2-3	NA	14	TGCGCCAGCAGCTGGGGACAGCGAACAGATACGCAGTATTTT	CASSWGQRTDTQYF
TRBV28	TRBD2	TRBJ2-2	NA	17	TGTGCCAGCAGCCCGACTAGCGGGACAGTTTACACCGGGGAGCTGTTTTTT	CASSPTSGTVYTGELFF
TRBV25-1	NA	TRBJ2-5	NA	12	TGTGCCAGCAGTGGATTCGACTCCACCTCGTACTTC	CASSGFDSTSYF
TRBV6-5	NA	TRBJ1-2	NA	15	TGTGCCAGCAGTTACTTCGACGGATCTAACTATGGCTACACCTTC	CASSYFDGSNYGYTF
TRBV27	TRBD2	TRBJ2-7	NA	15	TGTGCCAGCAGTTTCCAGAGCGGGAGGAGCTACGAGCAGTACTTC	CASSFQSGRSYEQYF
TRBV9	NA	TRBJ1-1	NA	16	TGTGCCAGCAGCGTAACCCCCACAGGGTTAACCACTGAAGCTTTCTTT	CASSVTPTGLTTEAFF
TRBV5-1	NA	TRBJ1-2	NA	14	TGCGCCAGCAGCTTATCCCTCGGCTCCTATGGCTACACCTTC	CASSLSLGSYGYTF
TRBV19	NA	TRBJ2-4	NA	14	TGTGCCAGTAGTGAGGGCATCTCGAGGAACATTCAGTACTTC	CASSEGISRNIQYF
TRBV29-1	NA	TRBJ2-3	once	13	TGCAGCGTTGAACCGGGAAACACAGATACGCAGTATTTT	CSVEPGNTDTQYF
TRBV7-3	NA	TRBJ1-2	few	13	TGTGCCAGCAGCTTAAGGCCCGCGGATGGCTACACCTTC	CASSLRPADGYTF
TRBV2	NA	TRBJ2-3	few	14	TGTGCCAGCAGTGGTTTTGGTAGCACAGATACGCAGTATTTT	CASSGFGSTDTQYF
TRBV18	NA	TRBJ1-2	NA	15	TGTGCCAGCTCACTGAGGGTCCAGGACCACTATGGCTACACCTTC	CASSLRVQDHYGYTF
TRBV6-6	TRBD1	TRBJ2-5	NA	15	TGTGCCAGCAGTCCTTCGACAGGGATTAAAGAGACCCAGTACTTC	CASSPSTGIKETQYF
TRBV10-3	TRBD1	TRBJ1-2	NA	14	TGTGCCATCAGTGCCGGGGGACAGGGGCACGGCTACACCTTC	CAISAGGQGHGYTF
TRBV7-9	NA	TRBJ1-1	NA	11	TGTGCCAGCAGCGCACAGCTTGAAGCTTTCTTT	CASSAQLEAFF
TRBV9	NA	TRBJ2-5	NA	14	TGTGCCAGCAGCGTAGGGAACCCCGGGGAGACCCAGTACTTC	CASSVGNPGETQYF
TRBV20-1	NA	TRBJ1-2	NA	10	TGCAGTGCTAGGAGGGAGGGCTACACCTTC	CSARREGYTF
TRBV25-1	NA	TRBJ2-1	NA	13	TGTGCCAGCACCACGGGGACATACAATGAGCAGTTCTTC	CASTTGTYNEQFF
TRBV13	NA	TRBJ2-5	NA	14	TGTGCCAGCAGCTTTTATCAGGGGCCAGAGACCCAGTACTTC	CASSFYQGPETQYF
TRBV10-1	TRBD2	TRBJ2-1	NA	15	TGCGCCAGCAGTGAACCGGGACTAGCGCCCAATGAGCAGTTCTTC	CASSEPGLAPNEQFF
TRBV30	NA	TRBJ2-7	NA	15	TGTGCCTGGAGTTCCGGACACAGTCTCTCCTACGAGCAGTACTTC	CAWSSGHSLSYEQYF